The 27 T cell receptor beta chains presented below share a single source sample, sequenced in a study of cytomegalovirus exposure and HLA in healthy donors. Amplification used 60 Vbeta primers and 13 Jbeta primers. The table came from immunoSEQ multiplex PCR; TCRdb's copy has only in-frame clones and leaves some out. The sample shows around 200,000 clones, around 85% of them seen only once. The sequenced sample consisted of PBMCs. The receptors were sampled from a middle-aged man in good health and CMV-seropositive.

The chain combines TRBV29-1 with TRBJ1-1; 12 nucleotides match TRBD1. The CDR3 runs to 14 residues. Trimming at V came to 7 bases and at J to 6 bases, leaving 9 bases not matched to a gene. Germline-derived CDR1 and CDR2 are SQVTM and ANQGSEA. DNA for the CDR3: TGCAGCGCCCAAGGGGGACAGGGGGCCGCTGAAGCTTTCTTT. It yields the protein CSAQGGQGAAEAFF.

V is TRBV5-4 and J is TRBJ1-1; tentatively, D is TRBD1 (5 bases). The germline V gene encodes CDR1 SGHNT and CDR2 YYREEE (reference sequence). The ends were cut back, 8 bases at V and 2 bases at J, with 19 bases in the middle. This CDR3 contains 15 residues. This CDR3 is CASLKGEVTNTEAFF. Here the CDR3 DNA reads TGTGCCAGTTTAAAAGGGGAGGTTACTAACACTGAAGCTTTCTTT.

The rearrangement joins TRBV6-5 to TRBJ2-7; unclear D gene. Germline-derived CDR1 and CDR2 are MNHEY and SVGAGI. Trimming shortened V by 2 bases and J by 1 base, and 12 bases separated the two germline ends. The CDR3 runs to 15 residues. The CDR3 DNA reads as TGTGCCAGCAGTTACCCGGGTAGCAGATCCTACGAGCAGTACTTC. Translating gives CASSYPGSRSYEQYF.

CDR3 nucleotides: TGTGCCAGCAGCGTAGGAGGGGGCCGGAACGAGCAGTACTTC. This gives the protein CASSVGGGRNEQYF. The chain has TRBV9 and TRBJ2-7, with 7 nucleotides matching TRBD1. Germline V CDR1 and CDR2: SGDLS, YYNGEE. J was trimmed by 5 bases and V by 0 bases; bases with no gene match: 5. The CDR3 is 14 residues long.

This sequence joins TRBV28 and TRBJ2-3, with a possible D match to TRBD2 (6 bases). The germline V gene has CDR1 MDHEN and CDR2 SYDVKM. The CDR3 is made up of 14 amino acids. With 5 bases removed from V and 3 bases from J, the gap between germline ends came to 12 bases. CDR3 sequence (DNA): TGTGCCAGCAGTCCACCGGGGGTGACAGATACGCAGTATTTT. It encodes CASSPPGVTDTQYF.

The V call is TRBV6-5, the J call TRBJ1-4; 10 nucleotides match TRBD1. This CDR3 is built from 15 residues. CDR1 is MNHEY and CDR2 is SVGAGI in the germline V gene. V trimming: 0 bases; J trimming: 8 bases; junction bases outside the gene matches: 3. The CDR3 here is CASSYSGQGIEKLFF. The CDR3, as DNA: TGTGCCAGCAGTTACTCGGGACAGGGGATAGAAAAACTGTTTTTT.

This chain uses TRBV5-1 with TRBJ1-3, with TRBD1 identical over 8 bases. Germline values: CDR1 SGHRS, CDR2 YFSETQ. The CDR3 sequence is 16 residues long. V shed 2 bases, J shed 0 bases, and the junction held 4 bases outside the gene matches. The CDR3 coding sequence is TGCGCCAGCAGCTTAACAGGGGGAGACTCTGGAAACACCATATATTTT. Protein product: CASSLTGGDSGNTIYF.

The table lists this clone with a count of one. This chain links TRBV6-1 with TRBJ2-2; D unresolved. Per germline, CDR1 MNHNS and CDR2 SASEGT. V lost 6 bases and J lost 5, with 13 bases in between. The CDR3 spans 14 residues. CDR3 nucleotide sequence: TGTGCCAGCAGGGCCTCGACCGGGACCGGGGAGCTGTTTTTT. Its translation: CASRASTGTGELFF.

The chain links TRBV9 to TRBJ2-1; 13 bases are shared with TRBD2. CDR3 length: 16 amino acids. With V trimmed by 1 base and J by 8 bases, 6 bases remained unmatched. In germline, CDR1 is SGDLS, CDR2 YYNGEE. The CDR3 coding sequence is TGTGCCAGCAGCGTACCGACTAGCGGGGGGCTGGATGAGCAGTTCTTC. Translated, it gives CASSVPTSGGLDEQFF.

The chain combines TRBV4-2 with TRBJ2-1, with 9 bases matching TRBD2. CDR3 size: 17 residues. Trimming cost V 1 base and J 9 bases; bases outside gene matches: 13. Germline loops: CDR1 LGHNA, CDR2 YNFKEQ. The CDR3 loop is CASSQVRGGAGEVEQFF. The CDR3 region has the DNA TGTGCCAGCAGCCAAGTTCGCGGGGGGGCCGGAGAGGTTGAGCAGTTCTTC.

The chain has TRBV5-4 and TRBJ2-2; 11 bases line up with TRBD1. The length of the CDR3 is 17 residues. J gave up 4 bases and V 2 bases, and 7 bases lay outside the gene matches. Germline-derived CDR1 and CDR2 are SGHNT and YYREEE (reference sequence). The CDR3 region is CASSLIGQGAVTGELFF. CDR3 bases: TGTGCCAGCAGCTTAATAGGACAGGGGGCCGTCACCGGGGAGCTGTTTTTT.

The rearrangement uses TRBV6-5 and TRBJ2-7, with 7 bases identical to TRBD1. The CDR3 length is 14 residues. The J segment lost 2 bases and the V segment lost 6 bases, leaving 7 bases of the junction unmatched. Germline CDR1 MNHEY, CDR2 SVGAGI. The chain's CDR3 is CASRTGTATYEQYF. DNA of the CDR3: TGTGCCAGCAGGACCGGGACAGCTACCTACGAGCAGTACTTC.

V usage is TRBV5-6 and J usage is TRBJ2-5; TRBD2 is a possible D gene (6 bases). Germline CDR1 SGHDT, CDR2 YYEEEE. The CDR3 runs 13 residues. The V gene lost 4 bases and the J gene lost 3 bases, with 10 bases spanning the gap. CDR3 residues: CASSRGLEETQYF. CDR3 DNA: TGTGCCAGCAGCAGGGGACTCGAAGAGACCCAGTACTTC.

V and J are TRBV30 and TRBJ2-1, with 15 positions matching TRBD2. Germline CDR1 is GTSNPN and CDR2 is SVGIG (reference sequence). With V trimmed by 5 bases and J by 10 bases, 3 bases remained unmatched. CDR3 length equals 13 residues. Here the CDR3 reads CAWGTSGGSEQFF. The CDR3 nucleotides read TGTGCCTGGGGGACTAGCGGGGGGTCAGAGCAGTTCTTC.

This clone was recorded once. The chain links TRBV7-9 to TRBJ1-6; D is undetermined. Trimming left V 4 bases short and J 9 bases short, with 4 bases between. Germline lookup yields CDR1 SEHNR and CDR2 FQNEAQ (reference sequence). The CDR3 sequence is 11 residues long. The CDR3 nucleotides are TGTGCCAGCAGCTCGGGTTCACCCCTCCACTTT. The encoded protein is CASSSGSPLHF.

The sample holds a few counts of this clone. The rearrangement uses TRBV19 and TRBJ2-2; TRBD2 agrees at 8 bases. The junction had 7 bases not matched to a gene; V was cut back by 7 bases and J by 0 bases. Germline loops: CDR1 LNHDA, CDR2 SQIVND (reference sequence). The CDR3 loop spans 16 amino acids. This CDR3 reads CASTESTSANTGELFF. CDR3 DNA sequence: TGTGCCAGTACCGAATCGACTAGCGCGAACACCGGGGAGCTGTTTTTT.

The rearrangement joins TRBV29-1 to TRBJ1-1; D unclear. Deletions cut 0 bases from V and 7 bases from J, with 3 bases between. Looked up from germline, CDR1 is SQVTM and CDR2 is ANQGSEA. The CDR3 totals 10 residues. CDR3 loop: CSVEDSEAFF. The CDR3 DNA follows: TGCAGCGTTGAAGACAGTGAAGCTTTCTTT.

This chain joins TRBV2 and TRBJ2-1; tentative D call: TRBD2 (5 bases). Trimming removed 6 bases from V and 5 bases from J, with 20 bases in between. CDR1 and CDR2 (germline): SNHLY, FYNNEI. The CDR3 is made up of 16 amino acids. CDR3 DNA: TGTGCCAGCAGAATCCGGAGCGGAGCTGGACACAATGAGCAGTTCTTC. This encodes CASRIRSGAGHNEQFF.

The V call is TRBV28, the J call TRBJ1-2; D possibly corresponds to TRBD1 (5 bases). V lost 6 bases and J lost 8, with 13 bases in between. The CDR3 covers 12 residues. Germline V gene lookup returns CDR1 MDHEN and CDR2 SYDVKM. In nucleotides, the CDR3 is TGTGCCAGCAGATCCCCGGGGGGGGGCTACACCTTC. Protein product: CASRSPGGGYTF.

A few counts support this clone. The chain has TRBV18 and TRBJ2-1; a weak D match, TRBD2 (5 bases). Trimming pared 0 bases from V and 8 bases from J, leaving 8 bases between. Germline lookup yields CDR1 KGHSH and CDR2 LQKENI. This CDR3 spans 13 amino acids. CDR3 coding DNA: TGTGCCAGCTCACCACCGGCGAGGGATGAGCAGTTCTTC. Encoded protein: CASSPPARDEQFF.

The chain joins TRBV4-1 to TRBJ2-7, with D uncertain. Trimming cost V 2 bases and J 7 bases, with 18 bases left between them. From germline, CDR1 is MGHRA and CDR2 YSYEKL. This CDR3 is built from 15 residues. The CDR3 here is CASSQYEAGMKEQYF. Here the CDR3 DNA reads TGCGCCAGCAGCCAATATGAGGCTGGAATGAAAGAGCAGTACTTC.

The J gene is TRBJ1-5, the V gene TRBV21-1; the table's D call, TRBD1, was not checked against the DNA. TRBV21-1 is termed a pseudogene. The CDR3 spans 16 residues. CDR3 in DNA: TGTGCCAGCAGCAAAGATGGCAGGTGCAGCAATCAGCCCCAGCATTTT. It yields the protein CASSKDGRCSNQPQHF.

This chain uses TRBV11-2 with TRBJ2-1; a weak D match, TRBD1 (5 bases). Trimming took 1 base from V and 6 from J, leaving 16 bases between them. There are 16 residues in the CDR3. Germline V gene sequence: CDR1 SGHAT, CDR2 FQNNGV. CDR3: CASSLAGARAGNEQFF. In DNA form, the CDR3 reads TGTGCCAGCAGCTTAGCTGGGGCCAGGGCTGGCAATGAGCAGTTCTTC.

The chain is built from TRBV4-3 and TRBJ1-6; 8 nucleotides match TRBD1. The trim removed 2 bases at V and 7 bases at J, leaving 10 bases unmatched. The CDR3 covers 17 residues. The germline V gene has CDR1 LGHNA and CDR2 YSLEER. The CDR3 coding sequence is TGCGCCAGCAGCCAACTAACAGGGGGTTTAGAAAATTCACCCCTCCACTTT. It codes for CASSQLTGGLENSPLHF.

This chain joins TRBV11-2 and TRBJ1-1; D is ambiguous. The CDR3 has 12 residues. Per the germline V gene, CDR1 is SGHAT and CDR2 is FQNNGV. With 1 base removed from V and 11 bases from J, the gap between germline ends came to 11 bases. The CDR3 region has the DNA TGTGCCAGCAGCTTAGGCCCCCTTGAGGCTTTCTTT. This encodes CASSLGPLEAFF.

V usage is TRBV6-5 and J usage is TRBJ2-1; 8 bases fit TRBD1. The trim removed 6 bases at V and 7 bases at J, leaving 11 bases unmatched. CDR1 MNHEY and CDR2 SVGAGI come from the germline V gene. The CDR3 is 15 amino acids. The CDR3 is CASSLRYRGTNEQFF. The CDR3 bases are TGTGCCAGCAGCCTCCGGTACAGGGGGACAAATGAGCAGTTCTTC.

The chain has TRBV5-8 and TRBJ1-2, with TRBD1 identical over 8 bases. The CDR3 has 14 amino acids. Germline V gene sequence: CDR1 SGHTS, CDR2 YDEGEE. The junction had 7 bases not matched to a gene; V was cut back by 5 bases and J by 4 bases. The CDR3 nucleotides read TGTGCCAGCAGTGCACAGGGGGATGTCTATGGCTACACCTTC. Translated, it gives CASSAQGDVYGYTF.